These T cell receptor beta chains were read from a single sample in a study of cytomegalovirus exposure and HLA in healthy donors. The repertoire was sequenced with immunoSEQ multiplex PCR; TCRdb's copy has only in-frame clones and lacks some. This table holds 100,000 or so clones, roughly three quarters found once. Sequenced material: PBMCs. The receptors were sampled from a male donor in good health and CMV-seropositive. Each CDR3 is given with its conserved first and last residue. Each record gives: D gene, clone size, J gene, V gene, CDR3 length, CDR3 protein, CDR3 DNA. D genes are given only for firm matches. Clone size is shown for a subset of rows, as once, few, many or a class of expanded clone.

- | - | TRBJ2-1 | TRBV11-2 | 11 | CASGVYNEQFF | TGTGCCAGCGGAGTCTACAATGAGCAGTTCTTC
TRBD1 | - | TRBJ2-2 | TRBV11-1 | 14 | CASSRDRGIGELFF | TGTGCCAGCAGCCGGGACAGGGGAATCGGGGAGCTGTTTTTT
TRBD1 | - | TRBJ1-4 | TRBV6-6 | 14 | CASSGQGGDEKLFF | TGTGCCAGCAGTGGACAGGGAGGGGATGAAAAACTGTTTTTT
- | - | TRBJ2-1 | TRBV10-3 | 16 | CAISDQTRGSYNEQFF | TGTGCCATCAGTGACCAAACTAGGGGGTCCTACAATGAGCAGTTCTTC
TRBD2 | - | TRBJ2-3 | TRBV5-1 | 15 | CASRRASGRTDTQYF | TGCGCCAGCAGGAGGGCTAGCGGGAGAACAGATACGCAGTATTTT
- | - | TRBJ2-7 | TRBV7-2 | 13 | CASRPDNSYEQYF | TGTGCCAGCAGACCGGACAACTCCTACGAGCAGTACTTC
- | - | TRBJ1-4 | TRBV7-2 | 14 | CASSLTFPGEKLFF | TGTGCCAGCAGCTTAACTTTCCCGGGGGAAAAACTGTTTTTT
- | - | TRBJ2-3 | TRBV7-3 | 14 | CASSANQRGDTQYF | TGTGCCAGCAGCGCGAACCAAAGGGGGGATACGCAGTATTTT
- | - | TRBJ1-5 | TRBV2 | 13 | CASSGAKHQPQHF | TGTGCCAGCAGTGGGGCCAAACATCAGCCCCAGCATTTT
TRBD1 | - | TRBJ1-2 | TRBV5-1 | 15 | CASSQLMTGGWGYTF | TGCGCCAGCAGCCAACTGATGACAGGGGGCTGGGGCTACACCTTC
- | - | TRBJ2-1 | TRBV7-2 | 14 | CASSLTLRNNEQFF | TGTGCCAGCAGCTTAACTCTCAGGAACAATGAGCAGTTCTTC
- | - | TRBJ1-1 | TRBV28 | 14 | CASSPRGFNTEAFF | TGTGCCAGCAGCCCCCGAGGGTTCAACACTGAAGCTTTCTTT
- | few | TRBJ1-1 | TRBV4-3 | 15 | CASSQEHRLNTEAFF | TGCGCCAGCAGCCAAGAGCACAGACTGAACACTGAAGCTTTCTTT
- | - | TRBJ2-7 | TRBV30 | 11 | CAWTQSYEQYF | TGTGCCTGGACACAGTCCTACGAGCAGTACTTC
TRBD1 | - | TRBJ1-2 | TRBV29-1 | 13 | CSVLEGAHYGYTF | TGCAGCGTTCTAGAGGGGGCGCACTATGGCTACACCTTC
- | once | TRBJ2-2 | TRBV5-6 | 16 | CASSLSTDPNTGELFF | TGTGCCAGCAGCCTATCGACAGATCCGAACACCGGGGAGCTGTTTTTT
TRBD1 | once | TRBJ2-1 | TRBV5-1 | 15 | CASSEGQGGHNEQFF | TGCGCCAGCAGCGAAGGACAGGGGGGGCACAATGAGCAGTTCTTC
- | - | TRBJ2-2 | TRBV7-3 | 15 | CASSKGRVATGELFF | TGTGCCAGCAGCAAAGGGCGGGTTGCGACCGGGGAACTGTTTTTT
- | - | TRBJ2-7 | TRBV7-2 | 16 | CASSLLPSMSSYEQYF | TGTGCCAGCAGCTTATTGCCCTCCATGAGCTCCTACGAGCAGTACTTC
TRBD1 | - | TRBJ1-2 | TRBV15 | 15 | CATSRDRTGAYGYTF | TGTGCCACCAGCAGAGACCGAACAGGGGCCTATGGCTACACCTTC
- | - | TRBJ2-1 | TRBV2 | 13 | CATLPRTYNEQFF | TGTGCCACCCTCCCGCGAACCTACAATGAGCAGTTCTTC
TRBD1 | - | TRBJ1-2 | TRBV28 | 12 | CASRQGTYGYTF | TGTGCCAGCCGACAGGGGACCTATGGCTACACCTTC
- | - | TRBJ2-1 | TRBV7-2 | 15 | CASSLAGLRYNEQFF | TGTGCCAGCAGCTTAGCTGGACTCCGTTACAATGAGCAGTTCTTC
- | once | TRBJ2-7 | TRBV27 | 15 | CASSLFGGNSYEQYF | TGTGCCAGCAGTTTATTTGGCGGGAACTCCTACGAGCAGTACTTC
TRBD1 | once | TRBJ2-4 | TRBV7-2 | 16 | CASSLSSGQGKNSQYF | TGTGCCAGCAGCCTCTCTTCGGGACAGGGGAAAAACAGTCAGTACTTC
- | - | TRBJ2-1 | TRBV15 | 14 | CATSRDFPQVEQFF | TGTGCCACCAGCAGAGATTTCCCGCAGGTTGAGCAGTTCTTC
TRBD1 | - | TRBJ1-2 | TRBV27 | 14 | CASSSRQGGYGYTF | TGTGCCAGCAGTTCAAGACAGGGTGGCTATGGCTACACCTTC
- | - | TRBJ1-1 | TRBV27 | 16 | CASRPKAGGSNTEAFF | TGTGCCAGCAGACCTAAAGCGGGGGGCTCGAACACTGAAGCTTTCTTT
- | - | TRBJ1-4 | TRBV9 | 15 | CASSLLPGVGEKLFF | TGTGCCAGCAGCCTCCTGCCAGGGGTCGGGGAAAAACTGTTTTTT
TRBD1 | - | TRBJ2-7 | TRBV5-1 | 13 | CASSRGTGGEQYF | TGCGCCAGCAGCAGGGGGACAGGGGGCGAGCAGTACTTC
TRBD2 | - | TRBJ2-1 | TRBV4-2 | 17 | CASSQRLAGGGGDEQFF | TGTGCCAGCAGCCAACGACTAGCGGGAGGGGGTGGGGATGAGCAGTTCTTC
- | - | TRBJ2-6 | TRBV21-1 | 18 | CASSIRQTGFSGANVLTF | TGTGCCAGCAGCATTAGACAGACAGGCTTCTCTGGGGCCAACGTCCTGACTTTC
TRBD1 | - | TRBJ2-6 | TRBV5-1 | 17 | CASSLQGVASGANVLTF | TGCGCCAGCAGTTTACAGGGGGTCGCCTCTGGGGCCAACGTCCTGACTTTC
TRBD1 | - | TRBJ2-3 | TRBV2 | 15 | CASSETGVDTDTQYF | TGTGCCAGCAGCGAGACAGGGGTGGATACAGATACGCAGTATTTT
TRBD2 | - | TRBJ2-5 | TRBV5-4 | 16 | CASSLPLAGGLETQYF | TGTGCCAGCAGCCTACCACTAGCGGGAGGTTTAGAGACCCAGTACTTC
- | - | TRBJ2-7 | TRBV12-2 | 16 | CASRPFSGTKPYEQYF | TGTGCAAGTCGCCCCTTTAGCGGGACAAAGCCCTACGAGCAGTACTTC
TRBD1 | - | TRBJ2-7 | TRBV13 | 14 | CASSYRDRESEQYF | TGTGCCAGCAGCTACCGGGACAGGGAAAGCGAGCAGTACTTC
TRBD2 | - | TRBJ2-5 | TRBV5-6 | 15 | CASSLDLAGRKTQYF | TGTGCCAGCAGCTTGGATCTAGCGGGAAGGAAGACCCAGTACTTC
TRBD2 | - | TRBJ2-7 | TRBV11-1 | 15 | CASSPRTSGYYEQYF | TGTGCCAGCAGCCCGCGGACTAGCGGTTACTACGAGCAGTACTTC
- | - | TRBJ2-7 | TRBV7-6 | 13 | CASSTYPPYEQYF | TGTGCCAGCAGCACTTATCCCCCCTACGAGCAGTACTTC
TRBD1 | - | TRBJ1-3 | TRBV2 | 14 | CASRYRGSGNTIYF | TGTGCCAGCAGGTACAGGGGGTCAGGAAACACCATATATTTT
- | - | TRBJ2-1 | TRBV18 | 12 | CASSQIPVEQFF | TGTGCCAGCTCCCAAATCCCAGTAGAGCAGTTCTTC
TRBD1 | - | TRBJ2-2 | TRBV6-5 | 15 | CASRPPRGPTGELFF | TGTGCCAGCAGACCTCCAAGGGGGCCCACCGGGGAGCTGTTTTTT
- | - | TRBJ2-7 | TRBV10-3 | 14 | CAISGQVNSYEQYF | TGTGCCATCAGTGGACAGGTTAACTCCTACGAGCAGTACTTC
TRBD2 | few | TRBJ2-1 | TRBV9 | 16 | CASSVGVAGVRNEQFF | TGTGCCAGCAGCGTAGGGGTAGCGGGAGTAAGGAATGAGCAGTTCTTC